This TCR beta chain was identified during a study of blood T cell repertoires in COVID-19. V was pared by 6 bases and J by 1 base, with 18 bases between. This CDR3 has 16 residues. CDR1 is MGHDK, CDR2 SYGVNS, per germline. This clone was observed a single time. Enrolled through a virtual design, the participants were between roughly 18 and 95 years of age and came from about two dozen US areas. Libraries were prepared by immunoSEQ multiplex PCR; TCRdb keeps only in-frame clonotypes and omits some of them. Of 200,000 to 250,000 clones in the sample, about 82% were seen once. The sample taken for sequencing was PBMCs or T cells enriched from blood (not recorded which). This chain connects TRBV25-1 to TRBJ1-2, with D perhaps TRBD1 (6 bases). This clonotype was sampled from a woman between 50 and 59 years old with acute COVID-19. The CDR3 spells CASSHEQGFVNYGYTF. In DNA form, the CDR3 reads TGTGCCAGCAGCCACGAACAGGGATTTGTTAACTATGGCTACACCTTC.